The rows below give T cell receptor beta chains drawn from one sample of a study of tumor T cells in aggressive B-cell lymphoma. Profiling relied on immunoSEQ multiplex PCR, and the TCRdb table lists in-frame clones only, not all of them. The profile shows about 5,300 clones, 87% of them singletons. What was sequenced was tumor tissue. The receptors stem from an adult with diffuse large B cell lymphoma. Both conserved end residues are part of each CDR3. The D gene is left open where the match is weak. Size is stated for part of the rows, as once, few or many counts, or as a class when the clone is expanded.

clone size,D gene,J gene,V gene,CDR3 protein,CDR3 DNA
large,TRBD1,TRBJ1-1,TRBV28,CASSFGTGKAFF,TGTGCCAGCAGTTTCGGGACAGGGAAAGCTTTCTTT
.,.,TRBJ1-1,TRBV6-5,CASTGSSRAEAFF,TGTGCCAGCACAGGGTCTTCCCGGGCTGAAGCTTTCTTT
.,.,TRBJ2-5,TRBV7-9,CASTDPRDTRETQYF,TGTGCCAGCACCGATCCCCGGGACACAAGGGAGACCCAGTACTTC
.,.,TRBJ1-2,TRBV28,CASRPQPKTYGYTF,TGTGCCAGCAGACCACAACCAAAAACCTATGGCTACACCTTC
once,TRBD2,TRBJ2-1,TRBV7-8,CASSPLLRASGKYEQFF,TGTGCCAGCAGTCCCCTTCTCCGGGCTAGCGGGAAGTATGAGCAGTTCTTC
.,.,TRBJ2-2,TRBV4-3,CASSQVLAGELFF,TGCGCCAGCAGCCAAGTACTGGCCGGGGAGCTGTTTTTT
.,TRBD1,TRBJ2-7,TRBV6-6,CASSYGQGGEQYF,TGTGCCAGCAGTTACGGACAGGGAGGCGAGCAGTACTTC
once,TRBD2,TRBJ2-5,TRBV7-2,CASSLGASGGAVETQYF,TGTGCCAGCAGCTTAGGGGCGAGCGGGGGGGCCGTGGAGACCCAGTACTTC
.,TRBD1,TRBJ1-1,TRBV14,CASSHDLRTGGVMNTEAFF,TGTGCCAGCAGCCACGACCTAAGGACAGGGGGGGTAATGAACACTGAAGCTTTCTTT
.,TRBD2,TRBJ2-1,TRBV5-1,CASSPAAGARNEQFF,TGCGCCAGCAGCCCGGCGGCGGGAGCGCGAAATGAGCAGTTCTTC
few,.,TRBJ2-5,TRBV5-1,CASSPGGRETQYF,TGCGCCAGCAGTCCAGGGGGGAGGGAGACCCAGTACTTC
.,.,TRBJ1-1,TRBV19,CASSPTRNTEAFF,TGTGCCAGTAGTCCTACGAGGAACACTGAAGCTTTCTTT
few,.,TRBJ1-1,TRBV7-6,CASSLVPVNTEAFF,TGTGCCAGCAGCTTAGTCCCGGTGAACACTGAAGCTTTCTTT
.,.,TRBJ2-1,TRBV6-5,CASSPRTTYNEQFF,TGTGCCAGCAGCCCGAGGACTACCTACAATGAGCAGTTCTTC
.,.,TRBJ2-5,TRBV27,CASSPNRETQYF,TGTGCCAGCAGTCCGAACCGGGAGACCCAGTACTTC
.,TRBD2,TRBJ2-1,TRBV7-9,CASSSGGTYNEQFF,TGTGCCAGCAGCTCCGGGGGGACCTACAATGAGCAGTTCTTC
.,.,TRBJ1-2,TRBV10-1,CASSENRGRGYGYTF,TGCGCCAGCAGTGAGAATCGGGGCAGGGGATATGGCTACACCTTC
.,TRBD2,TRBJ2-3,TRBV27,CASSLSSSGKTDTQYF,TGTGCCAGCAGTTTATCGTCCAGCGGGAAAACAGATACGCAGTATTTT
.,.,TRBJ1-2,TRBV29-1,CSVEDRRGRGYGYTF,TGCAGCGTTGAAGATCGGAGGGGTAGAGGGTATGGCTACACCTTC
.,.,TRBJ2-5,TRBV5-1,CASSSGDQETQYF,TGCGCCAGCAGCTCCGGGGATCAAGAGACCCAGTACTTC
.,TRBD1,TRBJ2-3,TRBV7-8,CASSRWDRGTDTQYF,TGTGCCAGCAGCAGATGGGACAGGGGAACAGATACGCAGTATTTT
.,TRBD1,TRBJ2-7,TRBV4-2,CASQAGQGSSYEQYF,TGTGCCAGCCAAGCCGGACAGGGGAGCTCCTACGAGCAGTACTTC
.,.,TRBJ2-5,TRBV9,CASSTHLRGEETQYF,TGTGCCAGCAGCACCCACCTCCGCGGAGAAGAGACCCAGTACTTC
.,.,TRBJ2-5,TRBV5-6,CASSWDSRETQYF,TGTGCCAGCAGCTGGGACTCTCGGGAGACCCAGTACTTC
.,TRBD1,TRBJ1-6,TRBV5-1,CASSLSDRDRGPLHF,TGCGCCAGCAGCCTCTCGGACAGGGACCGGGGGCCCCTCCACTTT
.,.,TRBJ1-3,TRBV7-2,CASSQYRDFSGNTIYF,TGTGCCAGCAGCCAGTACCGGGACTTCTCTGGAAACACCATATATTTT
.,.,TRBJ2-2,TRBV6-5,CASTWDTTTGELFF,TGTGCCAGCACTTGGGACACCACCACCGGGGAGCTGTTTTTT
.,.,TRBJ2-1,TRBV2,CASRGGQENEQFF,TGTGCCAGCAGAGGGGGACAAGAAAATGAGCAGTTCTTC
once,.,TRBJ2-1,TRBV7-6,CASSLVLGGEQFF,TGTGCCAGCAGCTTAGTTTTAGGGGGTGAGCAGTTCTTC
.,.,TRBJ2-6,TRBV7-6,CASSSYYDSGANVLTF,TGTGCCAGCAGCTCCTACTACGACTCTGGGGCCAACGTCCTGACTTTC
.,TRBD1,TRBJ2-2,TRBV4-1,CASSQTTGTGLAGELFF,TGCGCCAGCAGCCAAACCACCGGGACAGGGCTTGCCGGGGAGCTGTTTTTT
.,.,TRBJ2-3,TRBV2,CASTSGAADTQYF,TGTGCCAGCACCTCAGGGGCTGCAGATACGCAGTATTTT